Below, 25 T cell receptor beta chains from the same sample are listed, as sequenced in a study of shared clonotypes between healthy human individuals. Clones were sequenced by immunoSEQ multiplex PCR, and TCRdb holds only the in-frame ones, with some missing. The data contain around 2.5 million clones, approximately 93% of them singletons. The sequenced sample consisted of naive CD4+ T cells from PBMCs. Subset described: CD45RA+ positively selected. These receptors were taken from a man aged 18 to 30 in good health. Some clones in this sample may be carry-over from other donors' samples.

The chain employs TRBV7-2 and TRBJ2-2, with 12 bases aligning to TRBD1. This CDR3 comprises 15 residues. V gave up 7 bases and J gave up 6 bases; unmatched junction bases: 6. CDR1 SGHTA and CDR2 FQGNSA come from the germline V gene. DNA of the CDR3: TGTGCCAGCATCCTCGGGACAGGGGGCCCCGGGGAGCTGTTTTTT. Encoded protein: CASILGTGGPGELFF.

The CDR3 sequence is CASSSLFGGAVEGDTQYF. CDR3 DNA sequence: TGCGCCAGCAGCTCCCTTTTTGGGGGAGCGGTTGAGGGAGATACGCAGTATTTT. V and J are TRBV5-1 and TRBJ2-3; either TRBD1 or TRBD2 may fit D (5 bases each). Germline CDR1 reads SGHRS; CDR2 reads YFSETQ. Between the trimmed V and J ends, which lost 3 bases and 5 bases, there was a span of 25 bases. The length of the CDR3 is 18 residues.

The chain recombines TRBV4-3 with TRBJ2-1, with D perhaps matching TRBD2 (6 bases). V was trimmed by 3 bases and J by 8 bases, leaving 20 bases between them. The CDR3 has 16 amino acids. Germline values: CDR1 LGHNA, CDR2 YSLEER. The CDR3 DNA is TGCGCCAGCAGCCATCTCTCGGCAGGAGGGTCATATGAGCAGTTCTTC. It codes for CASSHLSAGGSYEQFF.

In the case of this clone: Other DNA sequences of this sample code for an identical CDR3. The rearrangement links TRBV7-9 to TRBJ2-7; 10 bases are shared with TRBD1. Looked up from germline, CDR1 is SEHNR and CDR2 is FQNEAQ (reference sequence). With 1 base clipped from V and 1 base from J, the junction kept 1 base outside the gene matches. This CDR3 comprises 15 residues. CDR3 amino acids: CASSLGTGGSYEQYF. DNA for the CDR3: TGTGCCAGCAGCTTAGGGACAGGGGGTTCCTACGAGCAGTACTTC.

A single count supports this clone. The CDR3 is CASSYSGLAGSYEQYF. The CDR3, as DNA: TGTGCCAGCAGTTACTCGGGACTAGCGGGATCCTACGAGCAGTACTTC. The V gene is TRBV6-5, the J gene TRBJ2-7; 13 nucleotides line up with TRBD2. The trim removed 0 bases at V and 1 base at J, leaving 0 bases unmatched. From germline, CDR1 is MNHEY and CDR2 SVGAGI. The CDR3 has 16 residues.

The V call is TRBV10-3, the J call TRBJ1-5; D is possibly TRBD1 (5 bases). Germline CDR1 is ENHRY and CDR2 is SYGVKD. The CDR3 extends over 13 amino acids. The V gene lost 7 bases and the J gene lost 3 bases, with 10 bases spanning the gap. CDR3 sequence reads: CAIKGMDNQPQHF. CDR3 coding DNA: TGTGCCATCAAGGGGATGGACAATCAGCCCCAGCATTTT.

The V and J genes are TRBV5-1 and TRBJ2-3, with 7 bases lining up with TRBD1. Germline assignment: CDR1 SGHRS and CDR2 YFSETQ. CDR3 length: 13 amino acids. Unmatched junction bases numbered 4, after V lost 4 bases and J lost 5 bases. The CDR3 spells CASSGTGEDTQYF. CDR3 nucleotides: TGCGCCAGCAGCGGAACAGGGGAAGATACGCAGTATTTT.

CDR3 nucleotides: TGTGCCAGCAGCCCTATAGCGGGGACCCTTGGCGAGCAGTACTTC. Protein product: CASSPIAGTLGEQYF. The chain uses TRBV7-9 and TRBJ2-7; TRBD2 agrees at 8 bases. The CDR3 sequence is 15 residues long. The germline V gene has CDR1 SEHNR and CDR2 FQNEAQ (reference sequence). Germline trimming cut 5 bases from V and 6 bases from J; bases unmatched to any gene: 12.

Details on this clone: Within the sample, other DNA sequences also encode this same CDR3. The chain has TRBV18 and TRBJ2-3; TRBD2 aligns across 11 bases. Germline V gives CDR1 KGHSH, CDR2 LQKENI. The trim removed 1 base at V and 0 bases at J, leaving 0 bases unmatched. This CDR3 region has 16 residues. CDR3 bases: TGTGCCAGCTCACCACGGACTAGCGGGAGCACAGATACGCAGTATTTT. Its protein product is CASSPRTSGSTDTQYF.

Worth noting for this clone: Other DNA sequences within the sample encode an identical CDR3. DNA of the CDR3: TGTGCCAGTAGTATCGGTCCAGGAAACTATGGCTACACCTTC. Its protein product is CASSIGPGNYGYTF. This chain links TRBV19 with TRBJ1-2; no firm D call. The V and J ends lost 3 bases and 2 bases respectively, with 10 bases between them. This CDR3 is built from 14 residues. Germline lookup yields CDR1 LNHDA and CDR2 SQIVND (reference sequence). Full variable domain (outside the CDR3, taken from reference TRBV19 and TRBJ1-2): DGGITQSPKYLFRKEGQNVTLSCEQNLNHDAMYWYRQDPGQGLRLIYYSQIVNDFQKGDIAEGYSVSREKKESFPLTVTSAQKNPTAFYLCASSIGPGNYGYTFGSGTRLTVV.

A few counts support this clone. The V call is TRBV25-1, the J call TRBJ1-1; no reliable D call. Germline V lookup: CDR1 MGHDK, CDR2 SYGVNS. CDR3 length equals 13 residues. V gave up 0 bases and J gave up 9 bases, with 11 bases separating them. The CDR3 sequence is CASSEYRSGKAFF. CDR3 bases: TGTGCCAGCAGTGAATATCGGAGTGGGAAAGCTTTCTTT.

The chain recombines TRBV29-1 with TRBJ2-1, with 7 bases identical to TRBD1. The V segment lost 7 bases and the J segment 8 bases; nucleotides outside the gene matches: 5. This CDR3 region has 11 residues. Germline CDR1 and CDR2: SQVTM and ANQGSEA. The CDR3 coding sequence is TGCAGCGCCAACAGGGGCGATGAGCAGTTCTTC. Translation gives CSANRGDEQFF.

The J gene is TRBJ1-3, the V gene TRBV7-9, with a possible D match to TRBD1 (6 bases). V was trimmed by 6 bases and J by 5 bases, leaving 11 bases between them. Germline V lookup: CDR1 SEHNR, CDR2 FQNEAQ (reference sequence). The CDR3 runs to 13 residues. The CDR3, as DNA: TGTGCCAGCAGGCCCGGGGGCAGAAACACCATATATTTT. Its protein product is CASRPGGRNTIYF.

The J gene is TRBJ2-1, the V gene TRBV5-1, with 7 nucleotides matching TRBD1. With V trimmed by 3 bases and J by 0 bases, 12 bases remained unmatched. The germline V gene encodes CDR1 SGHRS and CDR2 YFSETQ. This CDR3 has 18 residues. In nucleotides, the CDR3 is TGCGCCAGCAGCTCCTTAGGGGTAGGGGGCGTCTCCTACAATGAGCAGTTCTTC. Translated: CASSSLGVGGVSYNEQFF.

On this clone itself: Different DNA sequences within this sample yield the same CDR3. The chain links TRBV28 to TRBJ2-7; D gene ambiguous. The V end was cut by 5 bases, the J end by 0 bases, with 8 bases between. The CDR3 totals 13 residues. CDR1 and CDR2 (germline): MDHEN, SYDVKM. CDR3 nucleotides: TGTGCCAGCAGTCTAAACCCCTCCTACGAGCAGTACTTC. Its protein product is CASSLNPSYEQYF.

This chain uses TRBV14 with TRBJ1-2; D is ambiguous. The CDR3 totals 14 residues. Trimming took off 0 bases at V and 7 bases at J, with 12 bases between the two ends. Germline V CDR1 and CDR2: SGHDN, FVKESK. CDR3 sequence (DNA): TGTGCCAGCAGCCAAGACGGACCCTGGGGTGGCTACACCTTC. Translation gives CASSQDGPWGGYTF.

This sequence joins TRBV5-4 and TRBJ2-5; 9 nucleotides agree with TRBD1. Unmatched junction bases numbered 5, after V lost 3 bases and J lost 2 bases. CDR3 length: 15 residues. Germline CDR1 and CDR2: SGHNT and YYREEE (reference sequence). The CDR3 DNA sequence: TGTGCCAGCAGCTCCGGACAGGGGAGACAAGAGACCCAGTACTTC. It is translated as CASSSGQGRQETQYF.

The chain links TRBV11-2 to TRBJ1-3; a possible D gene is TRBD1 (5 bases). CDR1 SGHAT and CDR2 FQNNGV come from the germline V gene. This CDR3 has 13 residues. V lost 3 bases and J lost 4, with 7 bases in between. CDR3 loop: CASSFRQGNTIYF. The CDR3 coding sequence is TGTGCCAGCAGCTTTCGACAGGGAAACACCATATATTTT.

V usage is TRBV6-5 and J usage is TRBJ2-7; possible D gene TRBD1, 5 bases. Germline values: CDR1 MNHEY, CDR2 SVGAGI. Between the trimmed V and J ends, which lost 4 bases and 0 bases, there was a span of 16 bases. The CDR3 is made up of 16 amino acids. The DNA of the CDR3 is TGTGCCAGCAGTTTCAACAGGTTCCTAAGCTCCTACGAGCAGTACTTC. Translated, it gives CASSFNRFLSSYEQYF.

The V call is TRBV5-1, the J call TRBJ2-3; D might be TRBD2 (5 bases). Trimming left V 4 bases short and J 2 bases short, with 14 bases between. This CDR3 spans 15 amino acids. Per the germline V gene, CDR1 is SGHRS and CDR2 is YFSETQ. The CDR3 here is CASSPSGEYTDTQYF. The DNA of the CDR3 is TGCGCCAGCAGCCCGAGCGGAGAGTACACAGATACGCAGTATTTT.

This clone was seen only once. The chain couples TRBV28 to TRBJ1-6; TRBD1 aligns across 7 bases. The CDR3 covers 15 residues. The V segment lost 7 bases and the J segment 3 bases; nucleotides outside the gene matches: 6. Germline V gene sequence: CDR1 MDHEN, CDR2 SYDVKM. The CDR3 coding sequence is TGTGCCAGCATCTGGGACAGACACTATAATTCACCCCTCCACTTT. This sequence encodes CASIWDRHYNSPLHF. The full variable domain, with the rest looked up from reference TRBV28 and TRBJ1-6, is DVKVTQSSRYLVKRTGEKVFLECVQDMDHENMFWYRQDPGLGLRLIYFSYDVKMKEKGDIPEGYSVSREKKERFSLILESASTNQTSMYLCASIWDRHYNSPLHFGNGTRLTVT.

This chain joins TRBV30 and TRBJ1-6, with 8 bases fitting TRBD1. J gave up 12 bases and V 2 bases, and 6 bases lay outside the gene matches. CDR1 is GTSNPN, CDR2 SVGIG, per germline (reference sequence). The CDR3 has 13 amino acids. CDR3 nucleotides: TGTGCCTGGAGTACGTGGACAGGGCTACCCCTCCACTTT. Residues: CAWSTWTGLPLHF.

The chain couples TRBV4-3 to TRBJ2-1, with TRBD2 matching over 12 bases. CDR1 and CDR2 (germline): LGHNA, YSLEER. This CDR3 has 20 amino acids. The ends lost 0 bases at V and 7 bases at J; junction bases unmatched: 16. The CDR3 nucleotides are TGCGCCAGCAGCCAAGAGCTACTAGCGGGAGGCCCCCCGGGGTGGAATGAGCAGTTCTTC. It is translated as CASSQELLAGGPPGWNEQFF.

CDR3: CSPGGASGRICVPGPPHDTQYF. In DNA form, the CDR3 reads TGCAGCCCCGGGGGAGCTAGCGGGAGGATTTGTGTTCCGGGACCTCCCCATGATACGCAGTATTTT. J is TRBJ2-3 and V is TRBV29-1; 11 positions agree with TRBD2. V lost 8 bases to trimming and J lost 6 bases; unmatched junction nucleotides: 34. Germline CDR1 SQVTM, CDR2 ANQGSEA. The CDR3 has 22 amino acids.

The V gene is TRBV7-2, the J gene TRBJ1-2, with TRBD1 matching 12 bases. The V gene end was trimmed by 1 base and the J gene end by 4 bases; junction bases not matched to a gene: 4. The CDR3 covers 16 residues. CDR1 is SGHTA, CDR2 FQGNSA, per germline. CDR3 sequence (DNA): TGTGCCAGCAGCTTAGAGGGGACAGGGGGCATCTATGGCTACACCTTC. Translating gives CASSLEGTGGIYGYTF.